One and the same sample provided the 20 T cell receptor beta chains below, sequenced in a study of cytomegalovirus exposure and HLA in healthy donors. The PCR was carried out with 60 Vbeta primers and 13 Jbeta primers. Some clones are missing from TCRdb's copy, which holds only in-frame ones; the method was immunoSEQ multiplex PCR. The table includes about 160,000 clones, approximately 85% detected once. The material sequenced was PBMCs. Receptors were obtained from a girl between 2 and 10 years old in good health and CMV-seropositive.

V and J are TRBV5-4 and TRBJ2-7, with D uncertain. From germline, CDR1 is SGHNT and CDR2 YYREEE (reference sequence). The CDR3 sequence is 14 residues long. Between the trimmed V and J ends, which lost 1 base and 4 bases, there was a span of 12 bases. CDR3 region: CASSLPNSLYEQYF. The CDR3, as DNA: TGTGCCAGCAGCTTGCCGAACAGTTTGTACGAGCAGTACTTC.

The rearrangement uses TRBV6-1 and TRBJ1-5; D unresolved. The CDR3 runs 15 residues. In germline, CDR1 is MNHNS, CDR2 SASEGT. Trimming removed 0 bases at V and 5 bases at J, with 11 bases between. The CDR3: CASSEAAVGDQPQHF. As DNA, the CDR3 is TGTGCCAGCAGTGAAGCGGCAGTTGGTGATCAGCCCCAGCATTTT.

This CDR3 is CASRTGSGMSDTQYF. In DNA, the CDR3 is TGTGCCAGCAGGACTGGTAGCGGGATGTCAGATACGCAGTATTTT. This chain connects TRBV2 to TRBJ2-3; 8 bases match TRBD2. The CDR3 loop spans 15 amino acids. Germline CDR1 reads SNHLY; CDR2 reads FYNNEI. Trimming cost V 6 bases and J 4 bases; bases outside gene matches: 9.

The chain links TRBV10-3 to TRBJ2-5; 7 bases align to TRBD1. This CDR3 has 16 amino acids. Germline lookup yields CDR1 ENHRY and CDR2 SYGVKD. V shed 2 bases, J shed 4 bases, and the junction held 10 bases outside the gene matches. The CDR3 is CAISEEFNRGRETQYF. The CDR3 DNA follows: TGTGCCATCAGTGAGGAATTCAACAGGGGAAGAGAGACCCAGTACTTC.

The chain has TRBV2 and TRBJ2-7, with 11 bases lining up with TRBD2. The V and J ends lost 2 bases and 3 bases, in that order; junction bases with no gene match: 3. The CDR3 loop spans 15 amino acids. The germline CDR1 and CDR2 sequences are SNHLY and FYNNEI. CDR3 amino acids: CASSETLAGVYEQYF. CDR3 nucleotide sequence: TGTGCCAGCAGTGAAACACTAGCGGGGGTCTACGAGCAGTACTTC.

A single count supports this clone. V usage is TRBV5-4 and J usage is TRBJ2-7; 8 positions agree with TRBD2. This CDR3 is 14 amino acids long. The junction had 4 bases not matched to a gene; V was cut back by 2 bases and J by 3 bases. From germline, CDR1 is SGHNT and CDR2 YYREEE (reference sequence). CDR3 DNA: TGTGCCAGCAGCTTTAGCGGGACCTTCTACGAGCAGTACTTC. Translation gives CASSFSGTFYEQYF.

CDR3 amino acids: CASSGLAGTYEQYF. The CDR3 region has the DNA TGTGCCAGCAGCGGACTAGCGGGAACCTACGAGCAGTACTTC. The rearrangement joins TRBV6-1 to TRBJ2-7, with 12 bases that match TRBD2. Germline V gene data show CDR1 as MNHNS and CDR2 as SASEGT. The CDR3 covers 14 residues. V trimming: 6 bases; J trimming: 2 bases; junction bases outside the gene matches: 2.

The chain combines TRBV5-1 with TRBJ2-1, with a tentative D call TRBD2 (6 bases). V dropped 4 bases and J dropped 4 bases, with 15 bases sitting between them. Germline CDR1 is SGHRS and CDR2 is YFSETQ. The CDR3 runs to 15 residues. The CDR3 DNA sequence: TGCGCCAGCAGCCCAAAGATGACTAGTTACAATGAGCAGTTCTTC. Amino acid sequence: CASSPKMTSYNEQFF.

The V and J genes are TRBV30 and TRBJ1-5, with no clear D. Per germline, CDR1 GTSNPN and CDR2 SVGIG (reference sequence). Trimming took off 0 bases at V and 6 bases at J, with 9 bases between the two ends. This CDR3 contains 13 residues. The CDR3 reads CAWSVAGSQPQHF. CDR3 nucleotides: TGTGCCTGGAGTGTAGCAGGCTCTCAGCCCCAGCATTTT.

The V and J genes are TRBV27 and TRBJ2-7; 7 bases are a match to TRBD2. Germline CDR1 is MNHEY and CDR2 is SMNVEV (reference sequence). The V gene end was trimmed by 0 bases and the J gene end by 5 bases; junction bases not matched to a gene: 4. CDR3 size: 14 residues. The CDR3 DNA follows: TGTGCCAGCAGTTTATCCAGGACTAGGGACGAGCAGTACTTC. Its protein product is CASSLSRTRDEQYF.

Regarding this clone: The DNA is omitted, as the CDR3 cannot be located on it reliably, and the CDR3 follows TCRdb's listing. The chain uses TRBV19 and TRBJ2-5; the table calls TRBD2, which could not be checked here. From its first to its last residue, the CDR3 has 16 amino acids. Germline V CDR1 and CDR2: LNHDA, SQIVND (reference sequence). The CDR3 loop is CASSVGLGTTQETHYF.

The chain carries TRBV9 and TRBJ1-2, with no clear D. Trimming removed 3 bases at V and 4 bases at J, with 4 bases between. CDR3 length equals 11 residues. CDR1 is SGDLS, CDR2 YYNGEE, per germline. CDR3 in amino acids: CASSAVYGYTF. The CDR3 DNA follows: TGTGCCAGCAGCGCCGTCTATGGCTACACCTTC.

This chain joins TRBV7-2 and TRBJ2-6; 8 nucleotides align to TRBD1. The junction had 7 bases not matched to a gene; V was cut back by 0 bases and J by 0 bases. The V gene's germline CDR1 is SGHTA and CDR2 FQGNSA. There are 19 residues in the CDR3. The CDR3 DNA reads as TGTGCCAGCAGCTTAGCCCCGGGACAGGTGGGCTCTGGGGCCAACGTCCTGACTTTC. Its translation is CASSLAPGQVGSGANVLTF.

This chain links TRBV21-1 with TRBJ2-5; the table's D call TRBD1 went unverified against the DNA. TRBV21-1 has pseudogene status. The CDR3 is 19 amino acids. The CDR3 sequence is CASSKAFGTVTVSRETQYF. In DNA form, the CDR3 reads TGTGCCAGCAGCAAAGCGTTTGGGACAGTCACGGTGAGTAGGGAGACCCAGTACTTC.

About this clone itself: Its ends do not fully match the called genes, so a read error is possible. CDR3 nucleotides: TGTGCCAGCACGGCAGGACTCTCCCACGAGCAGTACTTC. Its protein product is CASTAGLSHEQYF. The chain has TRBV2 and TRBJ2-7; a possible D gene is TRBD2 (5 bases). The CDR3 loop spans 13 amino acids. The germline V gene encodes CDR1 SNHLY and CDR2 FYNNEI.

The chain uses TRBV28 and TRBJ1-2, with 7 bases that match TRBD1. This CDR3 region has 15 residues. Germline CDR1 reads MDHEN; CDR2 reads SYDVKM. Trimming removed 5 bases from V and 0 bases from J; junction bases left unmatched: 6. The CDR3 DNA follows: TGTGCCAGCAGTGATCCGACAGGGCCTAACTATGGCTACACCTTC. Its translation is CASSDPTGPNYGYTF.

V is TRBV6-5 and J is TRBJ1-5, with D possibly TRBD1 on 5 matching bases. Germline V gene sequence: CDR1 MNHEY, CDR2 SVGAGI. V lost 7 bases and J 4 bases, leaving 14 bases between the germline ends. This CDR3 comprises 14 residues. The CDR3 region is CASMGGGDNQPQHF. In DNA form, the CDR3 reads TGTGCCAGCATGGGCGGGGGAGATAATCAGCCCCAGCATTTT.

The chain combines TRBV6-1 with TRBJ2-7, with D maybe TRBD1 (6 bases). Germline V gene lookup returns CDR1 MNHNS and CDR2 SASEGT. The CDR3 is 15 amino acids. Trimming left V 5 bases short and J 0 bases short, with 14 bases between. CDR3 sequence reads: CASSLRQASSYEQYF. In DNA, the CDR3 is TGTGCCAGCAGTTTAAGACAGGCAAGCTCCTACGAGCAGTACTTC.

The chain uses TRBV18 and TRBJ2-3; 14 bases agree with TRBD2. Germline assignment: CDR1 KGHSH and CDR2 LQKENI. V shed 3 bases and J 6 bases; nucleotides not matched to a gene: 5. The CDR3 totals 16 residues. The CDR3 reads CASSPTGLAGDDTQYF. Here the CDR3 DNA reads TGTGCCAGCTCACCTACGGGACTAGCGGGAGATGATACGCAGTATTTT.

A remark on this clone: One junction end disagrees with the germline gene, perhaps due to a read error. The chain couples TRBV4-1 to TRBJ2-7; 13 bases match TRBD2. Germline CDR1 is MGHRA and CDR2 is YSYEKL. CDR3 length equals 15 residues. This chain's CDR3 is CASSQKLAGGYEQYF. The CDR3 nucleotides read TGTGCCAGCAGCCAAAAACTAGCGGGAGGGTACGAGCAGTACTTC.